This entry is about one T cell receptor (beta chain). Losses at the gene ends were 5 bases for V and 5 bases for J; bases not matched to a gene: 8. This CDR3 region has 16 residues. CDR1 and CDR2 from the germline V gene are SGHNT and YENEEA. In Seattle, patients joined the study during active infection and were tracked longitudinally. This sample is drawn from a study of blood T cell repertoires in COVID-19. Study overall: T cells, B-cell-depleted T cells, or PBMCs provided the cDNA or gDNA that served as material.

In the original processing: The assay estimated nucleated cells by amplifying reference gene primers. TCRdb's table, derived via immunoSEQ multiplex PCR, lists solely in-frame clones and lacks some. The V and J calls and clone size were taken over from that table, and D and trimming were inferred from the DNA. The sample carries approximately 270,000 clones, approximately 86% recorded once. The sequencing sample was made of peripheral blood. The V and J genes are TRBV11-3 and TRBJ2-5, with TRBD2 matching over 13 bases. The receptor comes from a human donor with COVID-19, enrolled during active disease. The donor label of this sample is uncertain. The CDR3 is CASSPGLAGEDETQYF. For the CDR3, the DNA is TGTGCCAGCAGCCCCGGACTAGCGGGAGAGGATGAGACCCAGTACTTC.